Detailed here is one T cell receptor (beta chain). The source of the sample is a study of CDR3 diversity in severe acne. TCRdb re-analysed the PCR reads in MiXCR, keeping a single row per CDR3 protein. The sample has more than 80,000 distinct CDR3 sequences, less than 65% seen once. Trimming pared 5 bases from V and 1 base from J, leaving 18 bases between. CDR1 and CDR2 (germline): LNHNV, YYDKDF (reference sequence). CDR3 length equals 16 residues. Source material: blood. The rearrangement links TRBV15 to TRBJ2-7, with D perhaps TRBD1 or TRBD2 (5 bases each). The receptor was derived from a male donor with severe acne vulgaris. The CDR3 DNA reads as TGTGCCACCAGCTTACGCACCGGGACCCGATCCTACGAGCAGTACTTC. This encodes CATSLRTGTRSYEQYF.